This note documents a single T cell receptor (beta chain) sequence. The target antigen is unknown. The protocol was immunoSEQ multiplex PCR, while the TCRdb copy is restricted to in-frame clones and leaves out a portion. Of about 120,000 clones in the sample, about nine tenths were seen once. This sample is part of a study of T cell responses to AZD1222 COVID-19 vaccine. General study results and limits: Clonal diversity was possibly underestimated; the donors were predominantly white British and more often female.

Germline CDR1 SGHTA, CDR2 FQGNSA. Trimming took 6 bases from V and 2 from J, leaving 16 bases between them. This CDR3 has 15 amino acids. This clonotype was obtained from an adult in good health. Here the sequenced sample was peripheral blood, taken on day 0 of AZD1222 vaccination. The gene calls are TRBV7-2 and TRBJ1-2, with a possible D match to TRBD1 (6 bases). The chain's CDR3 is CASRGGQTGNYGYTF. For the CDR3, the DNA is TGTGCCAGCAGGGGGGGGCAGACTGGGAACTATGGCTACACCTTC. The whole variable domain, filled in from reference TRBV7-2 and TRBJ1-2, reads GAGVSQSPSNKVTEKGKDVELRCDPISGHTALYWYRQSLGQGLEFLIYFQGNSAPDKSGLPSDRFSAERTGGSVSTLTIQRTQQEDSAVYLCASRGGQTGNYGYTFGSGTRLTVV.